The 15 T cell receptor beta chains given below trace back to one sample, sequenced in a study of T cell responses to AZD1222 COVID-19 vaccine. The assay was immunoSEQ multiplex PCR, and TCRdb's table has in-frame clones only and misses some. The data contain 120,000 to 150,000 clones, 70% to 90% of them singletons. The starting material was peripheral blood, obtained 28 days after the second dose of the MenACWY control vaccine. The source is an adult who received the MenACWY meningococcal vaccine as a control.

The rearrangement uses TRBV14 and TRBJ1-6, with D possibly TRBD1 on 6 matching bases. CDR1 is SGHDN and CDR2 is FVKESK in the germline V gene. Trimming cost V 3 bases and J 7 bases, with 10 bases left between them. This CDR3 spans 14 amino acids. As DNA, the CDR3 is TGTGCCAGCAGCCACCTACAGGGAAATTCACCCCTCCACTTT. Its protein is CASSHLQGNSPLHF.

The CDR3 DNA is TGTGCCAGCTCCCAACAGACGGGAAGCTATGGCTACACCTTC. Amino acid sequence: CASSQQTGSYGYTF. The rearrangement uses TRBV18 and TRBJ1-2; D remains unclear. The germline gives CDR1 KGHSH, CDR2 LQKENI. V was shortened by 6 bases and J by 4 bases, with 15 bases between the two germline ends. This CDR3 region has 14 residues.

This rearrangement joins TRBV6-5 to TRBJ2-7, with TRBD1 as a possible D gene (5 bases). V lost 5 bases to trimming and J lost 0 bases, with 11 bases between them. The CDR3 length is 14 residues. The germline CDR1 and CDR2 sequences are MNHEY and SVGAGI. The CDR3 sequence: CASSPTGFSYEQYF. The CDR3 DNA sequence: TGTGCCAGCAGTCCCACAGGTTTCTCCTACGAGCAGTACTTC.

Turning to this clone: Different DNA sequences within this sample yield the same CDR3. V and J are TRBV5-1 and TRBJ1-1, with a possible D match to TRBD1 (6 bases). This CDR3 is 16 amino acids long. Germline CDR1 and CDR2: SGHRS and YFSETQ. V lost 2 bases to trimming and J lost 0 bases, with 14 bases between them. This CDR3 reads CASSLQGGGLNTEAFF. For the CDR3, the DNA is TGCGCCAGCAGCTTACAGGGCGGGGGGCTGAACACTGAAGCTTTCTTT.

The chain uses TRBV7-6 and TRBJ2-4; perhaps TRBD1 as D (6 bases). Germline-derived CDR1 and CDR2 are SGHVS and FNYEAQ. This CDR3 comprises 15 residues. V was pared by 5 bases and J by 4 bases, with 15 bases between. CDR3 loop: CASSPQGWGKNIQYF. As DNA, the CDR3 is TGTGCCAGCAGCCCGCAGGGGTGGGGGAAAAACATTCAGTACTTC. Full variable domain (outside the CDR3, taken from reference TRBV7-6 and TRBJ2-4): GAGVSQSPRYKVTKRGQDVALRCDPISGHVSLYWYRQALGQGPEFLTYFNYEAQQDKSGLPNDRFSAERPEGSISTLTIQRTEQRDSAMYRCASSPQGWGKNIQYFGAGTRLSVL.

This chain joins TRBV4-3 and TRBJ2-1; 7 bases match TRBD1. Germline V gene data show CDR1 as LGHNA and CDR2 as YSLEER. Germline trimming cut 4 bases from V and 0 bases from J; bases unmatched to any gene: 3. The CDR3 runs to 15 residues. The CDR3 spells CASSPRDSSYNEQFF. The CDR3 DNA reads TGCGCCAGCAGCCCCCGGGACAGCTCCTACAATGAGCAGTTCTTC.

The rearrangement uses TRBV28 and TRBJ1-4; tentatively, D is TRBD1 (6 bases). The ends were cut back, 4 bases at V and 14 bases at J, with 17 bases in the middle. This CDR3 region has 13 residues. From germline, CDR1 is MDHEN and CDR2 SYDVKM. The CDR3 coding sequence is TGTGCCAGCAGTTCCCGACAGGTGGGGAGGCTGTTTTTT. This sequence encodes CASSSRQVGRLFF.

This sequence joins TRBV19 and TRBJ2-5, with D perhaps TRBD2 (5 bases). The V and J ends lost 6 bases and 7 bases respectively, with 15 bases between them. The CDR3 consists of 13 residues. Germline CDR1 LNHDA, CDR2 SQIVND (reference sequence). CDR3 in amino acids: CASSKRAERTQYF. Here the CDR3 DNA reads TGTGCCAGTAGCAAGAGGGCAGAAAGGACCCAGTACTTC.

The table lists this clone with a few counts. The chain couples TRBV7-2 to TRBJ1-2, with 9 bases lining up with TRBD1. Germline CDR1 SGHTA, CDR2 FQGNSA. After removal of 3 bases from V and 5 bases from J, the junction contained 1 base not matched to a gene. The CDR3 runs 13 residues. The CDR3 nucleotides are TGTGCCAGCAGCTTGACAGGGGGATATGGCTACACCTTC. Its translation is CASSLTGGYGYTF.

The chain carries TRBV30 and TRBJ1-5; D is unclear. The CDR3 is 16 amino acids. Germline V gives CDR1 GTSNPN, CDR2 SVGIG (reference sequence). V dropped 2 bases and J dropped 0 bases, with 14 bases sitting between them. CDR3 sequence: CAWSKLLLNSNQPQHF. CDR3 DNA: TGTGCCTGGAGTAAGCTGCTACTGAATAGCAATCAGCCCCAGCATTTT.

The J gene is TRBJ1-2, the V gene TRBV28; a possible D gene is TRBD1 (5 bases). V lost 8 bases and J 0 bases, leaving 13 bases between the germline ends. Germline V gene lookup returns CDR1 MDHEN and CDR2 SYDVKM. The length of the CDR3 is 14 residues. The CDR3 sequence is CASVPGNANYGYTF. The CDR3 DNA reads TGTGCCAGCGTACCAGGGAATGCTAACTATGGCTACACCTTC.

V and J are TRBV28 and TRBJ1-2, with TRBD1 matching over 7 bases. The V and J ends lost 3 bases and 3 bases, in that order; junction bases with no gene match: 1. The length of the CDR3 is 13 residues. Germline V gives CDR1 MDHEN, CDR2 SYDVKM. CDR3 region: CASSFTGDYGYTF. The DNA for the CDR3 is TGTGCCAGCAGTTTCACAGGGGACTATGGCTACACCTTC.

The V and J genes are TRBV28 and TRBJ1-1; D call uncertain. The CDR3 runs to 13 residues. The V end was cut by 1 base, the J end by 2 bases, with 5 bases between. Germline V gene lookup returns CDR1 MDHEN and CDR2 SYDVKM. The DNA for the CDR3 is TGTGCCAGCAGTTTATTAGAAAACACTGAAGCTTTCTTT. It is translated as CASSLLENTEAFF.

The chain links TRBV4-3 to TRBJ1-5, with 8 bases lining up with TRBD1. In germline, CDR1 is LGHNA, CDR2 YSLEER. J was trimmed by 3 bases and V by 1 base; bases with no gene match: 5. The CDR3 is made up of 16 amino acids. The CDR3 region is CASSQGTGRSNQPQHF. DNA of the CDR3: TGCGCCAGCAGCCAAGGGACAGGGCGTTCCAATCAGCCCCAGCATTTT.

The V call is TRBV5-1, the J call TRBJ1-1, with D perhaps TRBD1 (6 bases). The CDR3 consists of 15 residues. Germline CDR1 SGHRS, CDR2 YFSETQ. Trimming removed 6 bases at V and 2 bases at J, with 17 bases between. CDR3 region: CASKYSVQGNTEAFF. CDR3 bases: TGCGCCAGCAAATATTCCGTACAGGGTAACACTGAAGCTTTCTTT.